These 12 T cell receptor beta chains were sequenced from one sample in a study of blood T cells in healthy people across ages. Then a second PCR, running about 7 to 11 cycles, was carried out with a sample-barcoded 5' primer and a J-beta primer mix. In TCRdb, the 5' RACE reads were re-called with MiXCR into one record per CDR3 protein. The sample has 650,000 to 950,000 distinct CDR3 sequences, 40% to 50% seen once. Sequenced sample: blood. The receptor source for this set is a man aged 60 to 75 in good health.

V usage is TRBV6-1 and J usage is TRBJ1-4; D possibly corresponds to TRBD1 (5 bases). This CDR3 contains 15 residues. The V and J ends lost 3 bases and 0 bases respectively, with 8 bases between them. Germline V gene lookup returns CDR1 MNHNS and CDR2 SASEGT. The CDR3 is CASSETVTTNEKLFF. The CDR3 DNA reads TGTGCCAGCAGTGAGACAGTCACAACTAATGAAAAACTGTTTTTT.

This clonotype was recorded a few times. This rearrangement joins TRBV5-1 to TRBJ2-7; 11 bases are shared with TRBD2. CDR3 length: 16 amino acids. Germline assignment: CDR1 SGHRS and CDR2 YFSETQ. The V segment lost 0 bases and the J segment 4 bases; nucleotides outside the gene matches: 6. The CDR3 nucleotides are TGCGCCAGCAGCTTGGCCGTCGGGACTAGCGGATACGAGCAGTACTTC. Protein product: CASSLAVGTSGYEQYF.

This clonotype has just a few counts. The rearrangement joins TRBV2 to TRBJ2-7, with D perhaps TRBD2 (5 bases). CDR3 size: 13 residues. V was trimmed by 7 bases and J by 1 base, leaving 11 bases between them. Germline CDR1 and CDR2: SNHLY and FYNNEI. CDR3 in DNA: TGTGCCAGCACGGGCAGGACTTCCTACGAGCAGTACTTC. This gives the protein CASTGRTSYEQYF.

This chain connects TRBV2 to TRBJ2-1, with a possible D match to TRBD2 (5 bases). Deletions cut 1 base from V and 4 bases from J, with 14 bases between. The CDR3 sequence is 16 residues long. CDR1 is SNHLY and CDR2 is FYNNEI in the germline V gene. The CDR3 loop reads CASSEEELGSYNEQFF. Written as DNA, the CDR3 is TGTGCCAGCAGTGAAGAGGAACTAGGCAGTTACAATGAGCAGTTCTTC.

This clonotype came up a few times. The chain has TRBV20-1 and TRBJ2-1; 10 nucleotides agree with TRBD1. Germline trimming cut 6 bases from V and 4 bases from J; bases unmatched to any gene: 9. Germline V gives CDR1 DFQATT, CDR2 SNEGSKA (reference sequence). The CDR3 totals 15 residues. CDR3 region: CSATRDRGEYNEQFF. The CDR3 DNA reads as TGCAGTGCCACCCGGGACAGGGGTGAGTACAATGAGCAGTTCTTC.

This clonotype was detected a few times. The CDR3 nucleotides are TGTGCCAGCAGCCCAGCCGCTAGCTTAAGGAATGAGCAGTTCTTC. The encoded protein is CASSPAASLRNEQFF. The chain recombines TRBV7-2 with TRBJ2-1, with TRBD2 as a possible D gene (5 bases). This CDR3 spans 15 amino acids. Germline V lookup: CDR1 SGHTA, CDR2 FQGNSA. The germline V and J ends were trimmed by 5 bases and 7 bases, with 18 bases remaining between them.

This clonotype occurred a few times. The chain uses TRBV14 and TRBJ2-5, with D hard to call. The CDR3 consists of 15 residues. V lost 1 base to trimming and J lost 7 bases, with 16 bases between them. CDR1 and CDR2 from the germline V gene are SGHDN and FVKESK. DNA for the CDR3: TGTGCCAGCAGCCAAGCGGTGACGAGCCGAGGGACCCAGTACTTC. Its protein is CASSQAVTSRGTQYF.

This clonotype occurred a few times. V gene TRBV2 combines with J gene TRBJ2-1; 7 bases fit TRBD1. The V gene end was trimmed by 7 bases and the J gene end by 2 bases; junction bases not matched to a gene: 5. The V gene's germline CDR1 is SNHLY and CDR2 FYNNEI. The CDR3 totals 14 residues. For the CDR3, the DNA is TGTGCCAGCAAACCCGACAGGGCCTACAATGAGCAGTTCTTC. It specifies CASKPDRAYNEQFF.

CDR3 sequence reads: CASSKGRGHGDTQYF. CDR3 coding DNA: TGTGCCAGCAGCAAAGGTCGGGGGCACGGGGATACGCAGTATTTT. The rearrangement joins TRBV21-1 to TRBJ2-3; whether TRBD1, the table's D call, matches the DNA was not checked. TRBV21-1 is a known pseudogene. The CDR3 is 15 residues long.

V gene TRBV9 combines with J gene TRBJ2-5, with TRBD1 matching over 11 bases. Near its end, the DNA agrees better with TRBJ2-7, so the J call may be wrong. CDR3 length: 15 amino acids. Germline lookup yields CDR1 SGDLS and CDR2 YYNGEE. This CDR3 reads CASSVGTGGGHEQYF. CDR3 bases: TGTGCCAGCAGCGTAGGGACAGGGGGCGGTCACGAGCAGTACTTC.

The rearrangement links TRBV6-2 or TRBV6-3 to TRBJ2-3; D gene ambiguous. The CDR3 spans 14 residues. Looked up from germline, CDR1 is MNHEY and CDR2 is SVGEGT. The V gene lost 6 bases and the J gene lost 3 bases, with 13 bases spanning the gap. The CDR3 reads CASSIWVETDTQYF. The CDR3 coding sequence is TGTGCCAGCAGCATCTGGGTGGAGACAGATACGCAGTATTTT.

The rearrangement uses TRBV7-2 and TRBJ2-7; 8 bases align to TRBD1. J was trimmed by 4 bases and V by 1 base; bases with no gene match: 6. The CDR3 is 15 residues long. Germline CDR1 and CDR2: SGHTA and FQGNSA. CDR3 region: CASSLEGRGLYEQYF. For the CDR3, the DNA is TGTGCCAGCAGCTTAGAAGGCAGGGGGCTTTACGAGCAGTACTTC.